A single sample is the source of the 24 T cell receptor beta chains below, sequenced in a study of siplizumab effects on memory and regulatory T cells. Profiled with immunoSEQ multiplex PCR; TCRdb holds only in-frame clones, not every one. Altogether over 90,000 clones are present, 90% to 95% being singletons, with the ten largest covering roughly 1.1%. The sequenced sample was CD4+ T cells sorted from blood. The receptor source for this set is a human donor in good health.

This chain uses TRBV14 with TRBJ2-5, with TRBD1 identical over 10 bases. Per the germline V gene, CDR1 is SGHDN and CDR2 is FVKESK. The CDR3 consists of 18 residues. The V segment lost 0 bases and the J segment 5 bases; nucleotides outside the gene matches: 12. The CDR3 is CASSQDPWDRGLAETQYF. The CDR3 nucleotides read TGTGCCAGCAGCCAAGATCCGTGGGACAGGGGCCTCGCTGAGACCCAGTACTTC.

The chain combines TRBV5-6 with TRBJ2-2; 13 bases are shared with TRBD2. This CDR3 contains 18 residues. Germline V gene lookup returns CDR1 SGHDT and CDR2 YYEEEE. The junction had 3 bases not matched to a gene; V was cut back by 0 bases and J by 1 base. CDR3 loop: CASSLVGLAGRNTGELFF. The CDR3 DNA reads TGTGCCAGCAGCTTGGTGGGACTAGCGGGGAGGAACACCGGGGAGCTGTTTTTT. The full variable domain, in which reference TRBV5-6 and TRBJ2-2 provide the parts outside the CDR3, is DAGVTQSPTHLIKTRGQQVTLRCSPKSGHDTVSWYQQALGQGPQFIFQYYEEEERQRGNFPDRFSGHQFPNYSSELNVNALLLGDSALYLCASSLVGLAGRNTGELFFGEGSRLTVL.

The chain is built from TRBV7-3 and TRBJ1-5, with TRBD1 matching over 8 bases. Looked up from germline, CDR1 is SGHTA and CDR2 is FQGTGA. The length of the CDR3 is 15 residues. V shed 5 bases, J shed 3 bases, and the junction held 6 bases outside the gene matches. CDR3 coding DNA: TGTGCCAGCAGCGCAGGGACAGGACCCAATCAGCCCCAGCATTTT. Translated, it gives CASSAGTGPNQPQHF.

This clone was observed once. The rearrangement links TRBV18 to TRBJ2-1; 9 bases line up with TRBD1. V dropped 6 bases and J dropped 1; count of bases not matched to a gene: 7. Germline V gene sequence: CDR1 KGHSH, CDR2 LQKENI. The CDR3 length is 16 residues. DNA of the CDR3: TGTGCCAGCTCTCGCAAACAGGGGGCTTCCTACAATGAGCAGTTCTTC. Translation: CASSRKQGASYNEQFF. The variable domain in full, completed from reference TRBV18 and TRBJ2-1, reads NAGVMQNPRHLVRRRGQEARLRCSPMKGHSHVYWYRQLPEEGLKFMVYLQKENIIDESGMPKERFSAEFPKEGPSILRIQQVVRGDSAAYFCASSRKQGASYNEQFFGPGTRLTVL.

The chain's CDR3 is CASSEANNNQPQHF. The CDR3 DNA reads TGTGCCAGCAGTGAAGCGAACAACAATCAGCCCCAGCATTTT. The chain couples TRBV6-1 to TRBJ1-5; D is undetermined. The CDR3 runs to 14 residues. Germline CDR1 is MNHNS and CDR2 is SASEGT. V lost 0 bases, J lost 3 bases, and 6 bases lay in between.

This chain links TRBV7-2 with TRBJ2-3, with D unclear. Trimming removed 1 base from V and 2 bases from J, with 7 bases in between. This CDR3 comprises 14 residues. Germline V CDR1 and CDR2: SGHTA, FQGNSA. CDR3 in DNA: TGTGCCAGCAGCTTAGATGGTTCCACAGATACGCAGTATTTT. This codes for CASSLDGSTDTQYF.

This clone is medium-sized. V and J are TRBV7-8 and TRBJ2-7; the D gene is possibly TRBD1 (5 bases). CDR3 length: 14 amino acids. The germline CDR1 and CDR2 sequences are SGHVS and FQNEAQ. V was trimmed by 6 bases and J by 2 bases, leaving 14 bases between them. Here the CDR3 DNA reads TGTGCCAGCAGTATAGGAAAGGGGACCTACGAGCAGTACTTC. This translates into CASSIGKGTYEQYF.

J is TRBJ1-2 and V is TRBV30; the match to TRBD1 covers 9 bases. CDR3 size: 16 residues. Per the germline V gene, CDR1 is GTSNPN and CDR2 is SVGIG (reference sequence). With V trimmed by 1 base and J by 7 bases, 13 bases remained unmatched. CDR3 protein: CAWSAPPPGTGFGYTF. Here the CDR3 DNA reads TGTGCCTGGAGTGCACCCCCCCCGGGGACAGGGTTTGGCTACACCTTC. The whole variable domain, filled in from reference TRBV30 and TRBJ1-2, reads SQTIHQWPATLVQPVGSPLSLECTVEGTSNPNLYWYRQAAGRGLQLLFYSVGIGQISSEVPQNLSASRPQDRQFILSSKKLLLSDSGFYLCAWSAPPPGTGFGYTFGSGTRLTVV.

The rearrangement links TRBV5-1 to TRBJ2-1; tentative D call: TRBD2 (6 bases). This CDR3 comprises 16 residues. V lost 4 bases, J lost 9 bases, and 23 bases lay in between. CDR1 is SGHRS, CDR2 YFSETQ, per germline. DNA of the CDR3: TGCGCCAGCAGCCCGGCGGTGACTAGTGGGTTCGGTGAGCAGTTCTTC. It encodes CASSPAVTSGFGEQFF.

The chain joins TRBV6-4 to TRBJ2-2; TRBD2 aligns across 11 bases. Germline V gives CDR1 MRHNA, CDR2 SNTAGT. Trimming cost V 2 bases and J 6 bases; bases outside gene matches: 29. The CDR3 contains 24 residues. The CDR3 DNA reads TGTGCCAGCAGTGACCCTCTGGTTATAAGAGTTAGCGGGAGGGTAAAGGAATTGGCCGGGGAGCTGTTTTTT. Translation gives CASSDPLVIRVSGRVKELAGELFF.

The chain links TRBV7-2 to TRBJ1-1; TRBD1 aligns across 9 bases. CDR1 SGHTA and CDR2 FQGNSA come from the germline V gene. The CDR3 loop spans 13 amino acids. J was trimmed by 10 bases and V by 1 base; bases with no gene match: 4. The CDR3 here is CASSLERDRAAFF. The CDR3 DNA reads TGTGCCAGCAGCTTAGAAAGGGACAGGGCAGCTTTCTTT.

The chain employs TRBV21-1 and TRBJ2-3; the D call of TRBD2 is as the table states it, not checked on the DNA. TRBV21-1 is a known pseudogene. The CDR3 consists of 16 residues. In DNA form, the CDR3 reads TGTGCCAGCAGCAAGATGAAAAGCGGTAGGACAGATACGCAGTATTTT. Translating gives CASSKMKSGRTDTQYF.

This chain uses TRBV28 with TRBJ1-4; D is ambiguous. Germline loops: CDR1 MDHEN, CDR2 SYDVKM. The CDR3 totals 13 residues. V was trimmed by 6 bases and J by 8 bases, leaving 13 bases between them. Here the CDR3 DNA reads TGTGCCAGCAGGCTACTATCTATAGAAAAACTGTTTTTT. Amino acids: CASRLLSIEKLFF.

This clone occurred a few times. The rearrangement links TRBV11-2 to TRBJ2-5; 8 bases fit TRBD2. J was trimmed by 7 bases and V by 4 bases; bases with no gene match: 5. Germline assignment: CDR1 SGHAT and CDR2 FQNNGV. This CDR3 has 13 residues. The CDR3 DNA is TGTGCCAGCAGCTATAGCGGGAAGGGGACCCAGTACTTC. It translates to CASSYSGKGTQYF.

J is TRBJ2-1 and V is TRBV5-1, with D possibly TRBD1 on 5 matching bases. This CDR3 has 17 amino acids. Trimming removed 2 bases at V and 0 bases at J, with 15 bases between. CDR1 is SGHRS, CDR2 YFSETQ, per germline. The CDR3 spells CASSFGRARGSYNEQFF. The CDR3 coding sequence is TGCGCCAGCAGCTTTGGGCGAGCAAGGGGCTCCTACAATGAGCAGTTCTTC.

The chain joins TRBV27 to TRBJ2-2; 9 nucleotides align to TRBD2. In germline, CDR1 is MNHEY, CDR2 SMNVEV (reference sequence). Germline trimming cut 3 bases from V and 2 bases from J; bases unmatched to any gene: 7. CDR3 size: 17 residues. CDR3 sequence reads: CASSLRGRAYNTGELFF. Written as DNA, the CDR3 is TGTGCCAGCAGTTTGCGCGGGAGGGCATACAACACCGGGGAGCTGTTTTTT.

V usage is TRBV16 and J usage is TRBJ1-5, with 11 nucleotides matching TRBD1. The CDR3 loop spans 21 amino acids. With V trimmed by 2 bases and J by 3 bases, 18 bases remained unmatched. Per germline, CDR1 KGHSY and CDR2 FQNENV. CDR3 coding DNA: TGTGCCAGCAGCCAAGTACATCACCGCCGGACAGGGGGCGTCTACAATCAGCCCCAGCATTTT. Residues: CASSQVHHRRTGGVYNQPQHF.

This sequence joins TRBV15 and TRBJ1-5, with TRBD1 matching 8 bases. The junction had 8 bases not matched to a gene; V was cut back by 3 bases and J by 4 bases. The CDR3 covers 16 residues. Germline V CDR1 and CDR2: LNHNV, YYDKDF (reference sequence). CDR3 region: CATSSGVGQGNQPQHF. The CDR3 DNA is TGTGCCACCAGCAGCGGAGTAGGACAGGGTAATCAGCCCCAGCATTTT.

J is TRBJ2-5 and V is TRBV27; D assignment may be TRBD1 or TRBD2 (5 bases each). The J call is doubtful: the DNA matches TRBJ2-7 better. The CDR3 is 14 residues long. The V gene's germline CDR1 is MNHEY and CDR2 SMNVEV (reference sequence). The CDR3 DNA reads TGTGCCAGCAGTTTGGGGGTAATTGCGGACGAGCAGTACTTC. This gives the protein CASSLGVIADEQYF.

A remark on this clone: Other nucleotide sequences from this sample produce the same CDR3. The V call is TRBV19, the J call TRBJ2-7, with 11 nucleotides matching TRBD2. The ends lost 4 bases at V and 4 bases at J; junction bases unmatched: 6. Germline V gene data show CDR1 as LNHDA and CDR2 as SQIVND (reference sequence). This CDR3 spans 15 amino acids. This chain's CDR3 is CASSTGLAGLYEQYF. CDR3 nucleotide sequence: TGTGCCAGTAGTACAGGACTAGCGGGCCTATACGAGCAGTACTTC.

This clone was counted a single time. This chain joins TRBV5-1 and TRBJ2-7; a possible D gene is TRBD1 (7 bases). CDR3 length: 13 residues. V dropped 2 bases and J dropped 5 bases, with 11 bases sitting between them. CDR1 SGHRS and CDR2 YFSETQ come from the germline V gene. For the CDR3, the DNA is TGCGCCAGCAGCTTCCAGGGGGGCCACGAGCAGTACTTC. Its protein product is CASSFQGGHEQYF.

This chain connects TRBV28 to TRBJ2-3; TRBD2 matches at 8 bases. The CDR3 contains 16 residues. The V and J ends lost 6 bases and 6 bases, in that order; junction bases with no gene match: 14. Germline V gene sequence: CDR1 MDHEN, CDR2 SYDVKM. The CDR3 DNA reads as TGTGCCAGCAGCCTTGCCGGGGGGGCGCGGGCGGATACGCAGTATTTT. Its translation is CASSLAGGARADTQYF.

The gene calls are TRBV2 and TRBJ2-7; TRBD1 matches 8 bases. Germline-derived CDR1 and CDR2 are SNHLY and FYNNEI. After removal of 6 bases from V and 1 base from J, the junction contained 14 bases not matched to a gene. CDR3 length: 17 residues. CDR3 sequence: CASSRIGQGASSYEQYF. CDR3 nucleotide sequence: TGTGCCAGCAGCAGAATCGGCCAGGGGGCTTCTTCCTACGAGCAGTACTTC.

The chain combines TRBV16 with TRBJ2-3; 7 bases align to TRBD1. Germline CDR1 KGHSY, CDR2 FQNENV. The CDR3 is made up of 18 amino acids. The junction had 16 bases not matched to a gene; V was cut back by 3 bases and J by 4 bases. The chain's CDR3 is CASSQAKGQHNRPDTQYF. The CDR3 region has the DNA TGTGCCAGCAGCCAGGCGAAGGGACAGCACAACAGACCAGATACGCAGTATTTT. The full variable domain, with the rest looked up from reference TRBV16 and TRBJ2-3, is GEEVAQTPKHLVRGEGQKAKLYCAPIKGHSYVFWYQQVLKNEFKFLISFQNENVFDETGMPKERFSAKCLPNSPCSLEIQATKLEDSAVYFCASSQAKGQHNRPDTQYFGPGTRLTVL.